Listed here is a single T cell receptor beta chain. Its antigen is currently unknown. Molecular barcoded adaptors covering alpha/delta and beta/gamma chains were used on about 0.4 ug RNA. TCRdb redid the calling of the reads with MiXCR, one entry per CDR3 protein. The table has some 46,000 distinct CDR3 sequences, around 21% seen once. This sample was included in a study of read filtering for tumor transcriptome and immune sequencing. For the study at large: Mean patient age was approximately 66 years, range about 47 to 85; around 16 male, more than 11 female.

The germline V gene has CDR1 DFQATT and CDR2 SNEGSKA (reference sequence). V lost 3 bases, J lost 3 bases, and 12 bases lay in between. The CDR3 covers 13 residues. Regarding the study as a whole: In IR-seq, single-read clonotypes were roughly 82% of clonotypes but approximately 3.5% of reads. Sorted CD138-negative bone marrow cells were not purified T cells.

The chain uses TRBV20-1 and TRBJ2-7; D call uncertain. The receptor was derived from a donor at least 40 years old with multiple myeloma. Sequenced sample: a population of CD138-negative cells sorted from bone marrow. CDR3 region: CSARDGPLYEQYF. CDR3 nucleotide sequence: TGCAGTGCTAGGGATGGACCCCTCTACGAGCAGTACTTC.